A selection of T cell receptor beta chains follows, all from one sample in a study of T cell changes during pregnancy in multiple sclerosis. Method: immunoSEQ multiplex PCR; TCRdb's copy keeps in-frame clones and lacks some. The table includes some 89,000 clones, roughly 93% detected once. Sequenced here: peripheral blood, sampled in the third trimester of pregnancy. The receptors here all came from a female donor with multiple sclerosis, enrolled in a pregnancy study. Each CDR3 is given with its conserved first and last residue. A D gene is named only where the DNA matches it firmly. Clone size is not always given. Where it is, it says once, few, many or a class for expanded clones.

TRBV2,-,-,TRBJ2-7,CASSERRRGHSYEQYF,TGTGCCAGCAGTGAAAGGAGGAGGGGCCATTCCTACGAGCAGTACTTC
TRBV7-6,-,-,TRBJ2-5,CASSLYKELETQYF,TGTGCCAGCAGCTTATACAAAGAATTGGAGACCCAGTACTTC
TRBV29-1,-,-,TRBJ2-5,CSARGGHGIETQYF,TGCAGCGCTCGTGGTGGGCACGGGATAGAGACCCAGTACTTC
TRBV7-3,-,-,TRBJ2-2,CASSPGGAGAGTGELFF,TGTGCCAGCAGCCCTGGGGGTGCGGGGGCCGGCACCGGGGAGCTGTTTTTT
TRBV5-1,TRBD2,-,TRBJ2-5,CASSSAGRNQETQYF,TGCGCCAGCAGCTCAGCGGGGAGAAATCAAGAGACCCAGTACTTC
TRBV27,TRBD2,-,TRBJ2-7,CASSPLAGGAGEQYF,TGTGCCAGCAGCCCCCTAGCGGGGGGGGCGGGAGAGCAGTACTTC
TRBV27,TRBD1,-,TRBJ1-1,CASKGTATDEAFF,TGTGCCAGCAAAGGGACAGCCACGGATGAAGCTTTCTTT
TRBV5-1,-,-,TRBJ1-2,CASSLDGSWANYGYTF,TGCGCCAGCAGCTTGGATGGGAGTTGGGCTAACTATGGCTACACCTTC
TRBV7-2,TRBD1,-,TRBJ1-5,CASSLRQGSNQPQHF,TGTGCCAGCAGCTTACGACAGGGGAGTAATCAGCCCCAGCATTTT
TRBV10-2,-,once,TRBJ1-5,CASSAGLGQPQHF,TGCGCCAGCAGCGCAGGGCTCGGTCAGCCCCAGCATTTT
TRBV30,-,-,TRBJ1-5,CAWSLKGVNQPQHF,TGTGCCTGGAGTTTGAAGGGGGTCAATCAGCCCCAGCATTTT
TRBV29-1,-,-,TRBJ2-1,CSASTSSYNEQFF,TGCAGCGCCTCAACGAGCTCCTACAATGAGCAGTTCTTC
TRBV9,TRBD2,once,TRBJ2-2,CASSVALGIAGGRELFF,TGTGCCAGCAGCGTAGCCCTCGGAATAGCGGGGGGGAGGGAGCTGTTTTTT
TRBV15,-,-,TRBJ1-2,CATSRDLQGNYGYTF,TGTGCCACCAGCAGAGATTTACAGGGAAACTATGGCTACACCTTC
TRBV2,TRBD1,-,TRBJ1-1,CASRLGGADTEAFF,TGTGCCAGCAGGTTAGGGGGCGCGGACACTGAAGCTTTCTTT
TRBV11-1,-,-,TRBJ2-5,CASSLISPYLQETQYF,TGTGCCAGCAGCTTGATATCCCCCTATCTTCAAGAGACCCAGTACTTC
TRBV6-5,-,-,TRBJ2-3,CASSPFGRTDTQYF,TGTGCCAGCAGCCCGTTTGGCCGCACAGATACGCAGTATTTT
TRBV7-9,TRBD2,-,TRBJ2-7,CASSLASGGPSYEQYF,TGTGCCAGCAGCTTGGCCAGCGGGGGGCCCTCCTACGAGCAGTACTTC
TRBV7-7,-,-,TRBJ1-4,CASSLGAPGTNEKLFF,TGTGCTAGCAGCTTGGGGGCCCCGGGGACTAATGAAAAACTGTTTTTT
TRBV14,TRBD1,-,TRBJ1-1,CASSQVGGGGNTEAFF,TGTGCCAGCAGCCAAGTTGGAGGGGGCGGAAACACTGAAGCTTTCTTT
TRBV2,TRBD1,once,TRBJ2-2,CASNDRANTGELFF,TGTGCCAGCAATGACAGGGCGAACACCGGGGAGCTGTTTTTT
TRBV7-2,-,once,TRBJ1-1,CASSLDGLTEAFF,TGTGCCAGCAGCTTAGATGGGCTAACTGAAGCTTTCTTT
TRBV5-1,-,-,TRBJ1-1,CASSPQAGLNTEAFF,TGCGCCAGCAGCCCCCAGGCAGGATTGAACACTGAAGCTTTCTTT
TRBV7-2,TRBD1,-,TRBJ2-7,CASSLDQGVSEQYF,TGTGCCAGCAGCTTAGACCAGGGGGTGAGTGAGCAGTACTTC
TRBV7-2,TRBD2,-,TRBJ2-1,CASSLTSGGPYNEQFF,TGTGCCAGCAGCCTGACTAGCGGGGGGCCCTACAATGAGCAGTTCTTC
TRBV2,-,once,TRBJ2-3,CASSDRGFDTQYF,TGTGCCAGCAGTGACAGGGGATTTGATACGCAGTATTTT